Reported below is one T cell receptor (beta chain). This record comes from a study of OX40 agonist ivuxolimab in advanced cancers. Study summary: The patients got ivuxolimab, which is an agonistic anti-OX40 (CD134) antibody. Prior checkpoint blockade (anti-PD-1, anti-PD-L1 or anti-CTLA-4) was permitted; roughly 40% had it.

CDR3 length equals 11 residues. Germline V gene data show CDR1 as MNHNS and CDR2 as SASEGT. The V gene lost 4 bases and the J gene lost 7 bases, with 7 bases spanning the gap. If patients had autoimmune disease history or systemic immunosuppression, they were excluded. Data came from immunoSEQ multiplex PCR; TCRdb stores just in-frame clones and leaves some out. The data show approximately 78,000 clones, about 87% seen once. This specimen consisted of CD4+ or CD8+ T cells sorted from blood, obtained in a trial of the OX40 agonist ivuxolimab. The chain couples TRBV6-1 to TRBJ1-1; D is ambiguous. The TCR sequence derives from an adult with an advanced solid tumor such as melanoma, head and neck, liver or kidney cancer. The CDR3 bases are TGTGCCAGCAGTGTTCACTTTGAAGCTTTCTTT. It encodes CASSVHFEAFF.